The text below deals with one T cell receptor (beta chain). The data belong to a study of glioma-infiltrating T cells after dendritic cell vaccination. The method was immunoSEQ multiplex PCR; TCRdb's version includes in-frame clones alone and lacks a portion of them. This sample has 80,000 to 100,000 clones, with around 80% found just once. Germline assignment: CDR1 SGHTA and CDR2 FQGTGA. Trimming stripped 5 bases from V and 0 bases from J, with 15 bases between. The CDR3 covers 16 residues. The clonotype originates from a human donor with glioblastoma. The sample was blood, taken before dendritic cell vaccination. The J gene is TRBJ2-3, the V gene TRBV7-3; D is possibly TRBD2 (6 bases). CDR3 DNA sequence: TGTGCCAGCAGCCTAAGTGGGGGGACGAGCACAGATACGCAGTATTTT. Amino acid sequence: CASSLSGGTSTDTQYF.